This is a list of T cell receptor beta chains from one sample in a study of radiation and T cells in renal cell carcinoma. Only in-frame clones appear in the TCRdb table, and some are missing; sequencing was by immunoSEQ multiplex PCR. Of some 75,000 clones in the sample, more than 75% were seen once. The sequences come from blood, collected from a patient whose treatment included radiotherapy and nephrectomy. These receptors were obtained from a man aged 60 to 69 with renal cell carcinoma. Both conserved end residues are part of each CDR3. The D gene is left open where the match is weak. Clone size is given for some rows only: seen once, a few or many times, or a class if the clone is expanded.

D: NA; size: NA; V: TRBV28; J: TRBJ1-1; DNA: TGTGCCAGCAGTTTGAGTCGTCGAGATACTGAAGCTTTCTTT; CDR3: CASSLSRRDTEAFF
D: NA; size: NA; V: TRBV18; J: TRBJ2-7; DNA: TGTGCCAGCTCACCACAGCGGGCCTACGAGCAGTACTTC; CDR3: CASSPQRAYEQYF
D: TRBD2; size: once; V: TRBV5-4; J: TRBJ2-3; DNA: TGTGCCAGCAGCTTGGGGCTAGCGGCGACAGATACGCAGTATTTT; CDR3: CASSLGLAATDTQYF
D: NA; size: NA; V: TRBV4-3; J: TRBJ2-7; DNA: TGCGCCAGCAGCCAAGTAGGGGACCTGCGTGAGCAGTACTTC; CDR3: CASSQVGDLREQYF
D: NA; size: NA; V: TRBV6-5; J: TRBJ1-3; DNA: TGTGCCAGCAGTCTGATGGGGGGCTCTGGAAACACCATATATTTT; CDR3: CASSLMGGSGNTIYF
D: TRBD1; size: once; V: TRBV28; J: TRBJ1-5; DNA: TGTGCCATACTTGAAGGGGGGACAGGGTATAGCAATCAGCCCCAGCATTTT; CDR3: CAILEGGTGYSNQPQHF
D: TRBD2; size: NA; V: TRBV28; J: TRBJ2-5; DNA: TGTGCCAGCATGATTAAGGATGCGGGAGACGAGACCCAGTACTTC; CDR3: CASMIKDAGDETQYF
D: TRBD2; size: NA; V: TRBV10-3; J: TRBJ2-2; DNA: TGTGCCATCCCCCGGGCCACTAGCGGGAGAACCGGGGAGCTGTTTTTT; CDR3: CAIPRATSGRTGELFF
D: TRBD2; size: NA; V: TRBV27; J: TRBJ2-5; DNA: TGTGCCAGCAGTCTGTCCCGGGAGGGAGAGACCCAGTACTTC; CDR3: CASSLSREGETQYF
D: TRBD2; size: NA; V: TRBV27; J: TRBJ2-4; DNA: TGTGCCAGCAGTTTAGACCCAAGGACTAGCGGGAGGGCCCAATCCAAAAACATTCAGTACTTC; CDR3: CASSLDPRTSGRAQSKNIQYF
D: NA; size: NA; V: TRBV27; J: TRBJ1-1; DNA: TGTGCCAGCAAGGTTTTGGGGGGGGCATCGAACACTGAAGCTTTCTTT; CDR3: CASKVLGGASNTEAFF
D: NA; size: NA; V: TRBV19; J: TRBJ2-5; DNA: TGTGCCAGTAGTCGGGAGCCAGAGACCCAGTACTTC; CDR3: CASSREPETQYF
D: TRBD2; size: few; V: TRBV7-9; J: TRBJ2-1; DNA: TGTGCCAGCAGCTTAGCACTAGCGGGAGTTGATGAGCAGTTCTTC; CDR3: CASSLALAGVDEQFF
D: NA; size: NA; V: TRBV5-5; J: TRBJ2-5; DNA: TGTGCCAGCAGCTCGCAGGGGTTAAGAGGAGAGACCCAGTACTTC; CDR3: CASSSQGLRGETQYF
D: NA; size: few; V: TRBV15; J: TRBJ2-2; DNA: TGTGCCACCAGCAGAGATTCCGGGGAGCTGTTTTTT; CDR3: CATSRDSGELFF
D: TRBD1; size: NA; V: TRBV7-9; J: TRBJ2-1; DNA: TGTGCCAGCAGCCCCGCGGGACAGGGGGCTGGCAATGAGCAGTTCTTC; CDR3: CASSPAGQGAGNEQFF
D: NA; size: NA; V: TRBV5-4; J: TRBJ2-1; DNA: TGTGCCAGCAGCTTGGGGCGCCTACAGGGTTTAGCCTACAATGAGCAGTTCTTC; CDR3: CASSLGRLQGLAYNEQFF
D: TRBD2; size: NA; V: TRBV9; J: TRBJ2-3; DNA: TGTGCCAGCAGCGTAGGGCGGGAGGGGGCAGATACGCAGTATTTT; CDR3: CASSVGREGADTQYF
D: NA; size: few; V: TRBV7-8; J: TRBJ1-1; DNA: TGTGCCAGCAGCCCCGCGACTGAAGCTTTCTTT; CDR3: CASSPATEAFF
D: NA; size: NA; V: TRBV27; J: TRBJ2-3; DNA: TGTGCCAGCAGTTTAGGGCCAGGGGCGGGCACAGATACGCAGTATTTT; CDR3: CASSLGPGAGTDTQYF
D: NA; size: NA; V: TRBV5-4; J: TRBJ2-7; DNA: TGTGCCAGCGGCGATCGTAGGAGCTCCTACGAGCAGTACTTC; CDR3: CASGDRRSSYEQYF
D: TRBD1; size: NA; V: TRBV5-4; J: TRBJ2-3; DNA: TGTGCCGTCAGGGGGATCACAGATACGCAGTATTTT; CDR3: CAVRGITDTQYF
D: TRBD2; size: NA; V: TRBV27; J: TRBJ2-7; DNA: TGTGCCAGCAGTAAGGGAGGGTACGAGCAGTACTTC; CDR3: CASSKGGYEQYF
D: TRBD1; size: NA; V: TRBV25-1; J: TRBJ2-7; DNA: TGTGCCAGCGGTGCACGGGACAGGGGCGAGCAGTACTTC; CDR3: CASGARDRGEQYF
D: NA; size: NA; V: TRBV28; J: TRBJ1-2; DNA: TGTGCCAGCAGTTTAAGGACCCGCGGAAAAAACTATGGCTACACCTTC; CDR3: CASSLRTRGKNYGYTF
D: NA; size: NA; V: TRBV19; J: TRBJ1-5; DNA: TGTGCCAGTAGTATAGTTGCGTCGCCCGATCAGCCCCAGCATTTT; CDR3: CASSIVASPDQPQHF